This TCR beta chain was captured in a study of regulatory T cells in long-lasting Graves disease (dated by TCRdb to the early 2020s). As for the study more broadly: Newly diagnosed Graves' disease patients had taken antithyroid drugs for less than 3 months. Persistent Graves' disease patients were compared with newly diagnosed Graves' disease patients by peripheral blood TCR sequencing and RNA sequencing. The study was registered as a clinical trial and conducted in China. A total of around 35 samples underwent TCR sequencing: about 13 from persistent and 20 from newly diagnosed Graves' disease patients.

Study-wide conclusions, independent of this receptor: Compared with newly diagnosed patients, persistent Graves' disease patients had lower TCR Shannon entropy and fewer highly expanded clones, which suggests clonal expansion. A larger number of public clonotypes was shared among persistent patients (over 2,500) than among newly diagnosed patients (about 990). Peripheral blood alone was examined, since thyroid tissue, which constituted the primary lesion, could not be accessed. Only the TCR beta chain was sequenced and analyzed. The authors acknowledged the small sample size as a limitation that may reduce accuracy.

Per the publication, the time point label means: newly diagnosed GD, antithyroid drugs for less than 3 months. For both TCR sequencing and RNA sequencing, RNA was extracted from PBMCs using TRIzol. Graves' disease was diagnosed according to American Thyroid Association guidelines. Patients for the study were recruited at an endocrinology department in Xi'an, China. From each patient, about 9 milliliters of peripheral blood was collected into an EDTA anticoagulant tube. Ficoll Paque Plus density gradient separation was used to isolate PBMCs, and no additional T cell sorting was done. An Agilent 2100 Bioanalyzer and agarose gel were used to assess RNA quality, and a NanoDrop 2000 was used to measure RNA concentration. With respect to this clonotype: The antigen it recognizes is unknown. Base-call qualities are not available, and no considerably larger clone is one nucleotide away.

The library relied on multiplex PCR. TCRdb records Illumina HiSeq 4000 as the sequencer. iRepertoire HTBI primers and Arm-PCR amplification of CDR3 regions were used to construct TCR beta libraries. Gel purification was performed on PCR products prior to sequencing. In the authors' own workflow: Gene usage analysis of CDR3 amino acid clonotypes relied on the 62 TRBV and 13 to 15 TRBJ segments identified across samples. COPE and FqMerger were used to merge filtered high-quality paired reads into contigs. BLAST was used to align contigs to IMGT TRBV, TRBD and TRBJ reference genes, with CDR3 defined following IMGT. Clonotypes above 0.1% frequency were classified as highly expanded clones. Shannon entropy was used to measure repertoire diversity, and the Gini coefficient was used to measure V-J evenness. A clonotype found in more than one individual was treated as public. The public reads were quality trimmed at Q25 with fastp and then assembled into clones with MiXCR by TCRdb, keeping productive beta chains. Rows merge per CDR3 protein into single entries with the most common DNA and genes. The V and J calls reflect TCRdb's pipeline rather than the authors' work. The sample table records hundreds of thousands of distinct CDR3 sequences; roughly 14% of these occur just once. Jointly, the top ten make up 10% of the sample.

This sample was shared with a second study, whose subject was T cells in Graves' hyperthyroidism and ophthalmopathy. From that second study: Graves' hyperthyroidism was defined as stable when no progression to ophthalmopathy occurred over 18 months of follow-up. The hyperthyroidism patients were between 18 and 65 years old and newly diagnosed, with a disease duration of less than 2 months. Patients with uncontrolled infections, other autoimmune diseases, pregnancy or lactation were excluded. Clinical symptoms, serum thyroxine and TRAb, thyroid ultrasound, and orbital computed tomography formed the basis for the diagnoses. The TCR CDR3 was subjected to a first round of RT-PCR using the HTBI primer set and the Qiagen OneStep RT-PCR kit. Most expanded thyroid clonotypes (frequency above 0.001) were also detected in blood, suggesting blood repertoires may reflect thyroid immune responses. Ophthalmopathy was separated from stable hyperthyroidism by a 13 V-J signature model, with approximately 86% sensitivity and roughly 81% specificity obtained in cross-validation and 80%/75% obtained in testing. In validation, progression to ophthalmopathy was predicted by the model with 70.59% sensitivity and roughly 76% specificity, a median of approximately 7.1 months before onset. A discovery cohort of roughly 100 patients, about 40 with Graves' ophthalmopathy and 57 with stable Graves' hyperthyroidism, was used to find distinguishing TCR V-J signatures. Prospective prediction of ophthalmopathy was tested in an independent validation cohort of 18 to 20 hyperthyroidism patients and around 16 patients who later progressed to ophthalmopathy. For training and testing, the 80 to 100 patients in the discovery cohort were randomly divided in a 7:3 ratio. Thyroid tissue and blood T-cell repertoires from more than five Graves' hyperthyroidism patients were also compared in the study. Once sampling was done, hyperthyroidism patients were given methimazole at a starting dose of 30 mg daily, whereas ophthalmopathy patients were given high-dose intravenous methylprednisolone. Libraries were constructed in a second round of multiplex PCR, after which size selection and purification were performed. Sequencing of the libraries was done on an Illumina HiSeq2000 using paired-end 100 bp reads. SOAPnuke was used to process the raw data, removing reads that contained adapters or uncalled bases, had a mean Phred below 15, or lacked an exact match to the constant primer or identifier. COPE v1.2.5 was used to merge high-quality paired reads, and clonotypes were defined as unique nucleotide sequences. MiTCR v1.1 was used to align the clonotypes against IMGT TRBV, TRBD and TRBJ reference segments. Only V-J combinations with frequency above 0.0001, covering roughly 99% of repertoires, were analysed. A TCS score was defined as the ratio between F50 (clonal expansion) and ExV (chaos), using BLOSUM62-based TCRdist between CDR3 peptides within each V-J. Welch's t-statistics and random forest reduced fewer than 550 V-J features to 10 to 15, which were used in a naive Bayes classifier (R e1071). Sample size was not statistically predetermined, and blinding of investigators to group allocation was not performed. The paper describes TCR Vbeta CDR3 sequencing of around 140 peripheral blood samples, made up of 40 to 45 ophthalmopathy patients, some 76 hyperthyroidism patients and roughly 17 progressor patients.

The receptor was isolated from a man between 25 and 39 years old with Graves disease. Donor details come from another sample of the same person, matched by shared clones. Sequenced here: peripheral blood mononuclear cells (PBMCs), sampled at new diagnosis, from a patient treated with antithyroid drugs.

The CDR3 sequence is CASSPARRGGTEAFF. The nucleotide sequence reads as follows: TGTGCCAGCAGCCCCGCCCGCAGAGGTGGGACTGAAGCTTTCTTT. The chain is encoded by TRBV5-4 joined to TRBJ1-1; confidence is insufficient to name the D gene. The germline V gene (reference sequence) provides CDR1 SGHNT and CDR2 YYREEE. The CDR3, from cysteine to phenylalanine, totals 15 residues. Only CDR3 DNA remains: 45 bases, in frame from the first base. V sheds 4 bases and J sheds 5 bases, leaving 18 bases between their ends.